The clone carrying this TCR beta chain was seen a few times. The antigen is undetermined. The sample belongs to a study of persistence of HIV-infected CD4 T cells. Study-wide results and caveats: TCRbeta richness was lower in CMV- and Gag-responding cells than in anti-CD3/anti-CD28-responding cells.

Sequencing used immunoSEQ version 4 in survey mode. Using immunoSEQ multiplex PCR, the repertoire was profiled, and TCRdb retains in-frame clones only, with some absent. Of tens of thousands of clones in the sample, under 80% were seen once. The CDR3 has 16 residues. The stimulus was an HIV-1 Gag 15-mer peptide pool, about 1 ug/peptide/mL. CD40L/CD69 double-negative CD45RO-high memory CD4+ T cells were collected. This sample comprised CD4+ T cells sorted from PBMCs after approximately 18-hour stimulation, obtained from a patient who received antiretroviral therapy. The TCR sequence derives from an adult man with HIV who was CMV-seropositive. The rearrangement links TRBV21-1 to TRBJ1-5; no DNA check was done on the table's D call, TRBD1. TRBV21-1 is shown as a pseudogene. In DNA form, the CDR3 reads TGTGCCAGCACCCCCCCAGACAGGGACGGCAATCAGCCCCAGCATTTT. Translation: CASTPPDRDGNQPQHF.